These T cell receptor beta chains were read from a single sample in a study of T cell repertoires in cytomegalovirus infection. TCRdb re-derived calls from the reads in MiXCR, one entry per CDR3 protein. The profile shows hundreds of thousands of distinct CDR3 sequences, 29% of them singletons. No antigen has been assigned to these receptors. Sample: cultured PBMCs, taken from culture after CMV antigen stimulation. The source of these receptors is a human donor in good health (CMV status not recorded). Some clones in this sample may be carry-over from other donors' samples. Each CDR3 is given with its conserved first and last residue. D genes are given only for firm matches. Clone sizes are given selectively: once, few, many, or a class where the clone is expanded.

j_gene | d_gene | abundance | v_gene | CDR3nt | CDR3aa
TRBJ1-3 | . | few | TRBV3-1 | TGTGCCAGCAGCCAAGCCTCGGACAGACCTGGAAACACCATATATTTT | CASSQASDRPGNTIYF
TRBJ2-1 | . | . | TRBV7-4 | TGTGCCAGCAGCTTTAAATCCGACAATGAGCAGTTCTTC | CASSFKSDNEQFF
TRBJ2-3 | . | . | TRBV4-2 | TGTGCCAGCAGCCAGGAGGCGACCAACACAGATACGCAGTATTTT | CASSQEATNTDTQYF
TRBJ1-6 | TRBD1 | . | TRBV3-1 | TGTGCCAGCAGCCAACCAGGACAGGGCAATTCACCCCTCCACTTT | CASSQPGQGNSPLHF
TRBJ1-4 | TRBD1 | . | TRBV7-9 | TGTGCCAGCAGCTTAGCGGGGGACAGGGCTGAAAAACTGTTTTTT | CASSLAGDRAEKLFF
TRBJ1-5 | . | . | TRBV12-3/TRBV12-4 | TGTGCCAGCGGCCTCACTTTAAAGGAGCCCCAGCATTTT | CASGLTLKEPQHF
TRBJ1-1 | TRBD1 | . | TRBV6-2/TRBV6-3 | TGTGCCAGCAGTCGCTACAGGGGTAGGATTGAAGCTTTCTTT | CASSRYRGRIEAFF
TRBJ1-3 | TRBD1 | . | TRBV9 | TGTGCCAGCAGCGCGCTACAGGGGGCTGGAAACACCATATATTTT | CASSALQGAGNTIYF
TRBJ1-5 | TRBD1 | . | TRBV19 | TGTGCCAGTAGTCCTGAGGGGGCTGACAATCAGCCCCAGCATTTT | CASSPEGADNQPQHF
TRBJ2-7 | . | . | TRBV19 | TGTGCCACCATGGACAGTCTTAGCTCCTACGAGCAGTACTTC | CATMDSLSSYEQYF
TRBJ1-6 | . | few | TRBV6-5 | TGTGCCAGCAGTTACTCCAGCGGAGGGAATTCACCCCTCCACTTT | CASSYSSGGNSPLHF
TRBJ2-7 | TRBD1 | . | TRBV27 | TGTGCCAGCAGTCCTCTTGAAGGACAGGCCTACTACGAGCAGTACTTC | CASSPLEGQAYYEQYF
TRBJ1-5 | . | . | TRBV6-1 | TGTGCCAGCAGTGAATTCAAGGTTAACAATCAGCCCCAGCATTTT | CASSEFKVNNQPQHF